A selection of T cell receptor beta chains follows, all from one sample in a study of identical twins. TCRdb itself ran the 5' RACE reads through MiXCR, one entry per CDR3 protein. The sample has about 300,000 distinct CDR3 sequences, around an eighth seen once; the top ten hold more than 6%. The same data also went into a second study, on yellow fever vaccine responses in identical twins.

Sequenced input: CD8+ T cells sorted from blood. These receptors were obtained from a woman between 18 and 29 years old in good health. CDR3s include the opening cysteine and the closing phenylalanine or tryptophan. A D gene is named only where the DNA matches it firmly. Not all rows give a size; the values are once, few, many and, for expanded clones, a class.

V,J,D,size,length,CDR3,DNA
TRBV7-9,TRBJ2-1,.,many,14,CASSLGGTYNEQFF,TGTGCCAGCAGCTTAGGGGGGACATACAATGAGCAGTTCTTC
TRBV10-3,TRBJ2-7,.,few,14,CAINSGTSNNEQYF,TGTGCCATCAACTCCGGGACTTCCAACAACGAGCAGTACTTC
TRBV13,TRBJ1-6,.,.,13,CASSDGQFSPLHF,TGTGCCAGCAGCGATGGACAGTTTTCACCCCTCCACTTT
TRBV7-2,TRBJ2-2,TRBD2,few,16,CASSPVISGSSGELFF,TGTGCCAGCAGCCCAGTAATTAGCGGGAGTTCCGGGGAGCTGTTTTTT
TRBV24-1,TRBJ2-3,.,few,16,CATSPGAGALTDTQYF,TGTGCCACCTCCCCCGGGGCAGGGGCCCTCACAGATACGCAGTATTTT
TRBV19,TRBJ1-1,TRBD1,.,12,CASTTGGTEAFF,TGTGCCAGTACCACAGGGGGCACTGAAGCTTTCTTT
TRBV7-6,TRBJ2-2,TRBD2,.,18,CASSLGLFGRAFTGELFF,TGTGCCAGCAGCTTAGGTCTCTTCGGGAGGGCCTTTACCGGGGAGCTGTTTTTT
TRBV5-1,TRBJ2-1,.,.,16,CASSGEGQSSYNEQFF,TGCGCCAGCAGCGGGGAGGGACAAAGCTCCTACAATGAGCAGTTCTTC
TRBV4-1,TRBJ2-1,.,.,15,CASSQVPDREGEQFF,TGCGCCAGCAGCCAAGTCCCGGACAGGGAGGGTGAGCAGTTCTTC
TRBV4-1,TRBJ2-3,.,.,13,CASSQEVRATQYF,TGCGCCAGCAGCCAAGAGGTGCGGGCAACGCAGTATTTT
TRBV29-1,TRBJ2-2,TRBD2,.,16,CSALPTSGANTGELFF,TGCAGCGCCCTCCCGACTAGCGGGGCGAACACCGGGGAGCTGTTTTTT
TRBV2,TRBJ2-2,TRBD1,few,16,CATKQNQGANTGELFF,TGTGCCACCAAGCAGAACCAGGGGGCGAACACCGGGGAGCTGTTTTTT
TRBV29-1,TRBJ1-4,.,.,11,CSVGSNEKLFF,TGCAGCGTTGGGTCGAATGAAAAACTGTTTTTT
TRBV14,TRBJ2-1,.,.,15,CASSQVLGVDDEQFF,TGTGCCAGCAGCCAAGTTTTGGGGGTCGACGATGAGCAGTTCTTC
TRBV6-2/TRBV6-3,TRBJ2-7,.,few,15,CASSYSRGSISEQYF,TGTGCCAGCAGTTACTCCCGGGGATCCATATCCGAGCAGTACTTC
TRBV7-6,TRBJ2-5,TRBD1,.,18,CASTQGYRGRRWEETQYF,TGTGCCAGCACCCAGGGTTACAGGGGGCGCCGATGGGAAGAGACCCAGTACTTC
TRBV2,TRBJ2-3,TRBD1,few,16,CASSDWGQGSTDTQYF,TGTGCCAGCAGTGATTGGGGACAGGGTAGCACAGATACGCAGTATTTT
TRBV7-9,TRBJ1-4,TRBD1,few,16,CASSLPRQGINEKLFF,TGTGCCAGCAGCTTACCCCGACAGGGGATAAATGAAAAACTGTTTTTT
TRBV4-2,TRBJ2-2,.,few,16,CASSQGGLSNTGELFF,TGTGCCAGCAGCCAAGGGGGATTGTCGAACACCGGGGAGCTGTTTTTT
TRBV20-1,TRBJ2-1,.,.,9,CSLYNEQFF,TGCAGCCTCTACAATGAGCAGTTCTTC
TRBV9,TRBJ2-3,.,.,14,CASNRDSSTDTQYF,TGTGCCAGCAACCGGGACTCCAGCACAGATACGCAGTATTTT
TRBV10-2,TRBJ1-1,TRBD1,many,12,CASSGTGAEAFF,TGCGCCAGCAGTGGGACAGGGGCTGAAGCTTTCTTT
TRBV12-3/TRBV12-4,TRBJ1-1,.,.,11,CASSLGHEAFF,TGTGCCAGCAGTTTAGGACATGAAGCTTTCTTT
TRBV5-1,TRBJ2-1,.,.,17,CASSLQSRRSSYNEQFF,TGCGCCAGCAGCTTGCAATCTAGGAGGAGCTCCTACAATGAGCAGTTCTTC
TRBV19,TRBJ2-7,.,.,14,CASSVRTYTYEQYF,TGTGCCAGTAGTGTCCGGACTTATACCTACGAGCAGTACTTC
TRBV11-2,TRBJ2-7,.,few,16,CASSLVGAVYKGEQYF,TGTGCCAGCAGCTTAGTCGGAGCAGTCTATAAGGGGGAGCAGTACTTC
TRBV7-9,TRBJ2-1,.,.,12,CASSLEWDEQFF,TGTGCCAGCAGCTTAGAATGGGATGAGCAGTTCTTC
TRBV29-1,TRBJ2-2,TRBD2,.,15,CSVEGTSGNVGELFF,TGCAGCGTTGAGGGGACTAGCGGGAATGTCGGGGAGCTGTTTTTT
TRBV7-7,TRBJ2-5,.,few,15,CASSPRAAKDETQYF,TGTGCCAGCAGCCCCAGGGCTGCCAAGGACGAGACCCAGTACTTC
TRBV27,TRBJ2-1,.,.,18,CASSYSSLSLLAHNEQFF,TGTGCCAGCAGTTACAGCAGCTTGAGTCTATTAGCACACAATGAGCAGTTCTTC
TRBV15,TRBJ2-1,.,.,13,CATSRVVDNEQFF,TGTGCCACCAGCAGAGTCGTAGACAATGAGCAGTTCTTC
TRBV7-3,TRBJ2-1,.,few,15,CASSLFASRLNEQFF,TGTGCCAGCAGCTTATTCGCCTCAAGATTAAATGAGCAGTTCTTC
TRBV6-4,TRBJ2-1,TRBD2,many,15,CASSSGTSGDNEQFF,TGTGCCAGCAGTTCCGGGACTAGCGGGGACAATGAGCAGTTCTTC
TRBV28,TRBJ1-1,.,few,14,CASTPLTGITEAFF,TGTGCCAGCACCCCACTGACAGGCATCACTGAAGCTTTCTTT
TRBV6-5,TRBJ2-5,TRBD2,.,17,CASSSMGLAGVKETQYF,TGTGCCAGCAGTTCGATGGGACTAGCGGGAGTGAAGGAGACCCAGTACTTC
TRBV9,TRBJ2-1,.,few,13,CASMGAANNEQFF,TGTGCCAGCATGGGGGCAGCAAACAATGAGCAGTTCTTC
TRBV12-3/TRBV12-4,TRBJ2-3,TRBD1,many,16,CASSYTGVITTDTQYF,TGTGCCAGCAGTTACACAGGGGTAATTACCACAGATACGCAGTATTTT
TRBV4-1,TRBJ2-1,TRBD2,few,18,CASSQVVLAGGSVNEQFF,TGCGCCAGCAGCCAAGTCGTCCTAGCGGGAGGGTCTGTCAATGAGCAGTTCTTC
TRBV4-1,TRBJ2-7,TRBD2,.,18,CASTPGASGNFPGYEQYF,TGCGCCAGCACCCCTGGGGCTAGCGGGAACTTTCCCGGGTACGAGCAGTACTTC
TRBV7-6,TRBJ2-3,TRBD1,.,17,CASSFLDRAVSRYTQYF,TGTGCCAGCAGCTTCCTCGACAGGGCAGTCTCGCGTTATACGCAGTATTTT
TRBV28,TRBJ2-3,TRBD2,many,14,CASRPTSGTDTQYF,TGTGCCAGCAGACCCACTAGCGGCACAGATACGCAGTATTTT
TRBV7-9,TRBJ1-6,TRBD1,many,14,CASQGTALPGSLHF,TGTGCCTCACAAGGGACAGCACTCCCTGGGTCCCTCCACTTT
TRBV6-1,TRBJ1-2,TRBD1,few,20,CASSENMGFRTGYPNYGYTF,TGTGCCAGCAGTGAAAATATGGGATTTCGGACAGGGTATCCTAACTATGGCTACACCTTC
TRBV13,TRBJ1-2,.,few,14,CASSWGTGVDGYTF,TGTGCCAGCAGCTGGGGTACAGGAGTTGATGGCTACACCTTC